This T cell receptor (beta chain) appears in the sequencing data of a study of tumor-infiltrating lymphocytes in primary liver carcinoma. There are many counts of this clonotype. Total RNA amounting to roughly 0.5 ug was the source from which TCR beta cDNA was made with a constant-region primer. Each TCR beta library was derived from three nested multiplex PCR rounds that employed slightly modified ARM-PCR. The two initial PCR rounds, 9 to 11 cycles each, used TRBV1-TRBV30 forward and C-beta reverse primers. Using its own MiXCR run on the multiplex PCR reads, TCRdb lists one record per CDR3 protein. The table lists about 110,000 distinct CDR3 sequences, around two thirds of them singletons. Trimming removed 2 bases from V and 5 bases from J, with 10 bases in between. From germline, CDR1 is SQVTM and CDR2 ANQGSEA. CDR3 length: 12 amino acids. Extraction of RNA together with DNA used 20-30 mg of unsorted bulk tissue. No patient had received treatment, and all had chronic HBV infection.

Sequencing was carried out using liver tumor tissue from sampling region 1. Documented subset: tumor region T1, superior pole. The chain recombines TRBV29-1 with TRBJ2-7; the D gene is possibly TRBD1 (6 bases). The sequence was obtained from a woman in her sixties with primary liver carcinoma and hepatitis B virus infection. The CDR3 DNA follows: TGCAGCGTTGAACAGGGGCCCCACGAGCAGTACTTC. Amino acids: CSVEQGPHEQYF.